The T cell receptor (beta chain) described here comes from a study of OX40 agonist ivuxolimab in advanced cancers. Only in-frame clones appear in the TCRdb table, and some are missing; sequencing was by immunoSEQ multiplex PCR. The sample has some 10,000 clones, approximately 78% seen once; the top ten hold over 20%. Per germline, CDR1 MNHEY and CDR2 SMNVEV (reference sequence). CDR3 length equals 17 residues. With 0 bases clipped from V and 4 bases from J, the junction kept 7 bases outside the gene matches. This clonotype was obtained from an adult with an advanced solid tumor such as melanoma, head and neck, liver or kidney cancer. The chain recombines TRBV27 with TRBJ2-1; 9 nucleotides line up with TRBD2. The source material was CD4+ or CD8+ T cells sorted from blood, sampled in a trial of the OX40 agonist ivuxolimab. The CDR3 is CASSLSRGTSKYNEQFF. CDR3 coding DNA: TGTGCCAGCAGTTTATCGCGGGGGACTAGCAAGTACAATGAGCAGTTCTTC.